This record covers a single TCR beta chain. The data stem from a study of blood T cell repertoires in COVID-19. The V gene end was trimmed by 4 bases and the J gene end by 7 bases; junction bases not matched to a gene: 10. Germline V gene sequence: CDR1 SGDLS, CDR2 YYNGEE. CDR3 length equals 15 residues. TCRdb's table, derived via immunoSEQ multiplex PCR, lists solely in-frame clones and lacks some. There are roughly 250,000 clones in the sample; 84% occur only once, and around a sixth lies in the top ten. Seattle patients were enrolled during active infection and followed longitudinally. The sample comprised peripheral blood. The chain joins TRBV9 to TRBJ1-4; 7 bases are a match to TRBD1. This sequence originates from a person aged 70 to 80 with COVID-19, enrolled during active disease. CDR3 bases: TGTGCCAGCAGCCCCGGGACAGCGGGGGGTGAAAAACTGTTTTTT. It encodes CASSPGTAGGEKLFF.